What follows are 31 T cell receptor beta chains derived from one specimen sequenced in a study of lymphopenia after photon versus proton radiotherapy. Clones were read by immunoSEQ multiplex PCR, and TCRdb kept only the in-frame ones, dropping some. The data show approximately 35,000 clones, approximately 87% seen once. The specimen was peripheral blood, collected from a patient treated with photon-based radiotherapy. These receptors were obtained from a woman aged 45-60 years with pancreatic cancer.

The V call is TRBV4-2, the J call TRBJ1-2; 11 nucleotides agree with TRBD1. The CDR3 has 14 amino acids. Germline assignment: CDR1 LGHNA and CDR2 YNFKEQ. V lost 4 bases to trimming and J lost 8 bases; unmatched junction nucleotides: 6. The CDR3 coding sequence is TGTGCCAGCAGCCCCGGACAGGGGGCAAGGGGCTACACCTTC. Residues: CASSPGQGARGYTF.

Details on this clone: The junction differs from germline at one of its ends, possibly a read error. J is TRBJ1-4 and V is TRBV25-1; TRBD1 is a possible D gene (5 bases). The CDR3 sequence is 11 residues long. Looked up from germline, CDR1 is MGHDK and CDR2 is SYGVNS. This CDR3 is CLTVTNEKLFF. DNA for the CDR3: TGCCTGACAGTAACTAATGAAAAACTGTTTTTT.

The chain joins TRBV19 to TRBJ2-2; weak D call: TRBD2 (6 bases). V was trimmed by 10 bases and J by 5 bases, leaving 20 bases between them. Germline V gene sequence: CDR1 LNHDA, CDR2 SQIVND (reference sequence). The CDR3 totals 15 residues. DNA of the CDR3: TGTGCCACCCAAGGGCAAGCGGGTCGTACCGGGGAGCTGTTTTTT. Translation gives CATQGQAGRTGELFF.

The chain recombines TRBV4-1 with TRBJ1-4; perhaps TRBD1 as D (5 bases). V lost 5 bases and J 5 bases, leaving 21 bases between the germline ends. The CDR3 is 17 residues long. Germline V lookup: CDR1 MGHRA, CDR2 YSYEKL. The CDR3 region has the DNA TGCGCCAGCAGCGCCCACGATTCGTGGGGGGAGAATGAAAAACTGTTTTTT. Translating gives CASSAHDSWGENEKLFF.

The chain employs TRBV7-6 and TRBJ1-4; no reliable D call. V lost 3 bases, J lost 0 bases, and 5 bases lay in between. The CDR3 runs 14 residues. The germline V gene has CDR1 SGHVS and CDR2 FNYEAQ. The DNA for the CDR3 is TGTGCCAGCAGCTTGAGTCCAACTAATGAAAAACTGTTTTTT. Translating gives CASSLSPTNEKLFF.

V and J are TRBV19 and TRBJ2-7; TRBD2 matches 7 bases. This CDR3 is built from 14 residues. The germline V gene encodes CDR1 LNHDA and CDR2 SQIVND (reference sequence). V lost 7 bases and J lost 1; bases outside the gene matches: 7. CDR3 in DNA: TGTGCCAGTACTAGCGGAGGAGGGTCCTACGAGCAGTACTTC. Its protein is CASTSGGGSYEQYF.

The rearrangement uses TRBV5-1 and TRBJ2-7; 10 nucleotides line up with TRBD2. Per the germline V gene, CDR1 is SGHRS and CDR2 is YFSETQ. J lost 1 base, V lost 4 bases, and 5 bases had no gene match. CDR3 length: 15 amino acids. DNA of the CDR3: TGCGCCAGCAGCGCCGGGACTAGCGTTTCCTACGAGCAGTACTTC. Amino acids: CASSAGTSVSYEQYF.

This chain links TRBV28 with TRBJ2-3; D is perhaps TRBD2 (9 bases). CDR1 MDHEN and CDR2 SYDVKM come from the germline V gene. The CDR3 contains 16 residues. V shed 5 bases and J shed 4 bases, with 19 bases lying between them. CDR3 sequence reads: CASSPRGREGPDTQYF. The CDR3, as DNA: TGTGCCAGCAGTCCCAGGGGGCGGGAGGGCCCAGATACGCAGTATTTT.

This clone came up once. Other DNA variants within this sample encode the same CDR3. The chain employs TRBV18 and TRBJ2-1; D is undetermined. The germline gives CDR1 KGHSH, CDR2 LQKENI. The CDR3 contains 14 residues. The V end lost 2 bases, the J end lost 6 bases, and 11 bases lay between the germline ends. The CDR3 reads CASSPAGVGNEQFF. DNA for the CDR3: TGTGCCAGCTCACCAGCAGGAGTGGGCAATGAGCAGTTCTTC.

This chain links TRBV18 with TRBJ1-1, with D hard to call. Germline-derived CDR1 and CDR2 are KGHSH and LQKENI. Trimming left V 1 base short and J 1 base short, with 7 bases between. The length of the CDR3 is 14 residues. The chain's CDR3 is CASSPQGPNTEAFF. CDR3 nucleotides: TGTGCCAGCTCACCACAGGGCCCGAACACTGAAGCTTTCTTT. Full variable domain (missing parts from reference TRBV18 and TRBJ1-1): NAGVMQNPRHLVRRRGQEARLRCSPMKGHSHVYWYRQLPEEGLKFMVYLQKENIIDESGMPKERFSAEFPKEGPSILRIQQVVRGDSAAYFCASSPQGPNTEAFFGQGTRLTVV.

J is TRBJ2-5 and V is TRBV5-3; the D gene is possibly TRBD2 (7 bases). TRBV5-3 is noted as an ORF with a role that remains uncertain. The CDR3 is 17 residues long. Trimming took 4 bases from V and 0 from J, leaving 19 bases between them. CDR3 protein: CARSGMTEGGYQETQYF. The CDR3 region has the DNA TGTGCCAGAAGCGGTATGACTGAGGGGGGGTACCAAGAGACCCAGTACTTC.

The rearrangement uses TRBV27 and TRBJ2-4; D is possibly TRBD1 or TRBD2 (6 bases each). The CDR3 sequence is 16 residues long. V was shortened by 5 bases and J by 8 bases, with 22 bases between the two germline ends. The germline gives CDR1 MNHEY, CDR2 SMNVEV (reference sequence). The CDR3 coding sequence is TGTGCCAGCAGTATGACCCCCTCGGGGGCGAGAGACATTCAGTACTTC. It encodes CASSMTPSGARDIQYF.

The chain is built from TRBV7-9 and TRBJ2-1, with TRBD2 identical over 7 bases. From germline, CDR1 is SEHNR and CDR2 FQNEAQ (reference sequence). V shed 0 bases and J 7 bases; nucleotides not matched to a gene: 6. This CDR3 spans 15 amino acids. CDR3 region: CASSLAKGGKNEQFF. The CDR3, as DNA: TGTGCCAGCAGCTTAGCTAAGGGAGGGAAGAATGAGCAGTTCTTC.

The chain recombines TRBV27 with TRBJ2-3, with 13 bases that match TRBD2. The CDR3 consists of 16 residues. J lost 3 bases, V lost 2 bases, and 2 bases had no gene match. Germline-derived CDR1 and CDR2 are MNHEY and SMNVEV (reference sequence). The CDR3 reads CASSLQGLAGTDTQYF. The CDR3 nucleotides read TGTGCCAGCAGTTTACAGGGACTAGCGGGAACAGATACGCAGTATTTT.

J is TRBJ2-6 and V is TRBV9; perhaps D is TRBD1 or TRBD2 (5 bases each). Germline-derived CDR1 and CDR2 are SGDLS and YYNGEE. The ends were cut back, 4 bases at V and 1 base at J, with 12 bases in the middle. This CDR3 has 16 amino acids. CDR3 nucleotide sequence: TGTGCCAGCAGCTACCCGGGACGTTCTGGGGCCAACGTCCTGACTTTC. This codes for CASSYPGRSGANVLTF.

This clone was found a few times. The chain is built from TRBV7-8 and TRBJ2-7; the match to TRBD2 covers 11 bases. J was trimmed by 4 bases and V by 5 bases; bases with no gene match: 7. Germline V gives CDR1 SGHVS, CDR2 FQNEAQ. This CDR3 contains 15 residues. CDR3 coding DNA: TGTGCCAGCAGCGTTCGACTAGCGGGATCTTACGAGCAGTACTTC. Translation gives CASSVRLAGSYEQYF.

This chain uses TRBV27 with TRBJ2-7; 7 nucleotides match TRBD1. CDR3 length: 15 amino acids. The J segment lost 2 bases and the V segment lost 6 bases, leaving 10 bases of the junction unmatched. The germline V gene encodes CDR1 MNHEY and CDR2 SMNVEV (reference sequence). CDR3 DNA sequence: TGTGCCAGCAGCCCCTCCCCGGGACAGACCTACGAGCAGTACTTC. This codes for CASSPSPGQTYEQYF.

The J gene is TRBJ1-5, the V gene TRBV7-9; 8 bases agree with TRBD1. Germline CDR1 SEHNR, CDR2 FQNEAQ (reference sequence). Unmatched junction bases numbered 12, after V lost 4 bases and J lost 4 bases. The CDR3 is 17 residues long. The CDR3 nucleotides read TGTGCCAGCAGCTCCGGCCACGGGACAGGACCTAATCAGCCCCAGCATTTT. It specifies CASSSGHGTGPNQPQHF.

The rearrangement uses TRBV27 and TRBJ2-1; D possibly corresponds to TRBD2 (5 bases). Per the germline V gene, CDR1 is MNHEY and CDR2 is SMNVEV (reference sequence). This CDR3 region has 16 residues. V shed 2 bases and J shed 5 bases, with 16 bases lying between them. CDR3 sequence (DNA): TGTGCCAGCAGTTTAGGGAGTTCCAGAATTCACAATGAGCAGTTCTTC. Translating it yields CASSLGSSRIHNEQFF.

The chain is built from TRBV6-5 and TRBJ2-1; a weak D match, TRBD2 (6 bases). Germline lookup yields CDR1 MNHEY and CDR2 SVGAGI. CDR3 length equals 14 residues. V shed 7 bases and J shed 1 base, with 11 bases lying between them. The CDR3 reads CASKTSASYNEQFF. The DNA of the CDR3 is TGTGCCAGCAAGACTAGTGCTTCCTACAATGAGCAGTTCTTC.

The chain couples TRBV5-5 to TRBJ2-7, with D perhaps matching TRBD1 or TRBD2 (5 bases each). The germline V gene encodes CDR1 SGHKS and CDR2 YYEKEE (reference sequence). CDR3 length: 14 amino acids. Trimming shortened V by 4 bases and J by 2 bases, and 13 bases separated the two germline ends. The CDR3 protein is CASSLGTNPYEQYF. Here the CDR3 DNA reads TGTGCCAGCAGCCTAGGGACGAACCCCTACGAGCAGTACTTC.

V and J are TRBV29-1 and TRBJ2-7, with D possibly being TRBD1 or TRBD2 (5 bases each). The germline V gene encodes CDR1 SQVTM and CDR2 ANQGSEA. V was pared by 3 bases and J by 4 bases, with 19 bases between. CDR3 length: 15 residues. For the CDR3, the DNA is TGCAGCGTTGAGATGGCCAACCCGGGACCTTACGAGCAGTACTTC. This sequence encodes CSVEMANPGPYEQYF.

This clone appeared a single time. This chain links TRBV10-2 with TRBJ1-1, with 8 bases identical to TRBD1. Per germline, CDR1 WSHSY and CDR2 SAAADI. Germline trimming cut 6 bases from V and 1 base from J; bases unmatched to any gene: 7. This CDR3 spans 15 amino acids. In DNA, the CDR3 is TGCGCCAGCAGGGGGACCGGGACAGGGAACACTGAAGCTTTCTTT. It codes for CASRGTGTGNTEAFF.

The chain uses TRBV9 and TRBJ2-6; no clear D. V was trimmed by 4 bases and J by 2 bases, leaving 7 bases between them. The CDR3 sequence is 14 residues long. Germline V gives CDR1 SGDLS, CDR2 YYNGEE. CDR3 protein: CASSSDTGANVLTF. The CDR3 nucleotides read TGTGCCAGCAGCAGCGACACTGGGGCCAACGTCCTGACTTTC.

The chain has TRBV9 and TRBJ2-2, with D uncertain. The germline V gene encodes CDR1 SGDLS and CDR2 YYNGEE. Trimming took 0 bases from V and 4 from J, leaving 13 bases between them. CDR3 length equals 16 residues. CDR3 DNA sequence: TGTGCCAGCAGCGTAGGGCCTACTCAGGCCACCGGGGAGCTGTTTTTT. Its translation: CASSVGPTQATGELFF.

The chain links TRBV19 to TRBJ2-6, with a possible D match to TRBD1 (5 bases). Germline V CDR1 and CDR2: LNHDA, SQIVND (reference sequence). Between the trimmed V and J ends, which lost 8 bases and 0 bases, there was a span of 11 bases. This CDR3 spans 15 amino acids. The CDR3 DNA is TGTGCCAGTTCTCAGGGAAGCTCTGGGGCCAACGTCCTGACTTTC. The encoded protein is CASSQGSSGANVLTF.

The rearrangement links TRBV30 to TRBJ2-7, with unresolved D. Trimming stripped 8 bases from V and 5 bases from J, with 16 bases between. CDR3 length equals 12 residues. Germline V gene sequence: CDR1 GTSNPN, CDR2 SVGIG (reference sequence). CDR3 protein: CAPPQVSHEQYF. In DNA form, the CDR3 reads TGTGCCCCCCCGCAGGTATCCCACGAGCAGTACTTC.

The chain couples TRBV7-2 to TRBJ1-3; 10 bases fit TRBD1. There are 18 residues in the CDR3. CDR1 is SGHTA, CDR2 FQGNSA, per germline. The ends lost 3 bases at V and 3 bases at J; junction bases unmatched: 11. Here the CDR3 reads CASSLTNRDRGSGNTIYF. The CDR3 DNA reads as TGTGCCAGCAGCTTGACGAACCGGGACAGGGGTAGTGGAAACACCATATATTTT.

The V call is TRBV16, the J call TRBJ2-7; D tentatively fits TRBD1 or TRBD2 (6 bases each). Between the trimmed V and J ends, which lost 2 bases and 3 bases, there was a span of 14 bases. The CDR3 contains 15 residues. CDR1 KGHSY and CDR2 FQNENV come from the germline V gene. This CDR3 reads CASSQPRGRRYEQYF. The CDR3 bases are TGTGCCAGCAGCCAACCGAGGGGGAGGCGCTACGAGCAGTACTTC.

The chain couples TRBV19 to TRBJ1-5, with 10 bases identical to TRBD1. Germline V CDR1 and CDR2: LNHDA, SQIVND (reference sequence). The CDR3 has 15 residues. The V gene end was trimmed by 7 bases and the J gene end by 5 bases; junction bases not matched to a gene: 8. CDR3 in DNA: TGTGCCAGTAAACCGGGACAGGGGTCCCATCAGCCCCAGCATTTT. The encoded protein is CASKPGQGSHQPQHF.

The chain carries TRBV15 and TRBJ2-3, with 7 bases that match TRBD2. Trimming removed 5 bases from V and 1 base from J; junction bases left unmatched: 3. The CDR3 is 14 residues long. CDR1 is LNHNV, CDR2 YYDKDF, per germline (reference sequence). The CDR3: CATSLAGRTDTQYF. CDR3 coding DNA: TGTGCCACCAGCTTAGCGGGCCGCACAGATACGCAGTATTTT. Based on the CDR3 plus reference TRBV15 and TRBJ2-3, the full variable domain is DAMVIQNPRYQVTQFGKPVTLSCSQTLNHNVMYWYQQKSSQAPKLLFHYYDKDFNNEADTPDNFQSRRPNTSFCFLDIRSPGLGDTAMYLCATSLAGRTDTQYFGPGTRLTVL.